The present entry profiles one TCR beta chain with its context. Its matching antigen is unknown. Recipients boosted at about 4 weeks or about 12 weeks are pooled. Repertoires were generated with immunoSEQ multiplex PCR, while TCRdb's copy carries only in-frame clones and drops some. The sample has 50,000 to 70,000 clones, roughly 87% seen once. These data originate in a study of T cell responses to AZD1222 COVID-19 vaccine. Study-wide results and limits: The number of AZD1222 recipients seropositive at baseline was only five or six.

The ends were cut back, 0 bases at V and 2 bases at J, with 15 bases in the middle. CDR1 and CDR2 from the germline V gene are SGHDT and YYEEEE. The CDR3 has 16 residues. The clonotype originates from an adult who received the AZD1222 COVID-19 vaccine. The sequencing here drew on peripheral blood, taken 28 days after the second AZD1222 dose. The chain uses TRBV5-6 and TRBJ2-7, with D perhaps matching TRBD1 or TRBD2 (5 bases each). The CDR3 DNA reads TGTGCCAGCAGCTTGGTTGGGGGAGTAGGGGCCTACGAGCAGTACTTC. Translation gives CASSLVGGVGAYEQYF.